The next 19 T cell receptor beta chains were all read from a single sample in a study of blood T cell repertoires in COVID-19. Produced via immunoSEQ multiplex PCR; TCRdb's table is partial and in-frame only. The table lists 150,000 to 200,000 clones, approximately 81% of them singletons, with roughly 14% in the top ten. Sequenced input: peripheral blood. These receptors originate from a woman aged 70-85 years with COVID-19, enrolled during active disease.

The CDR3 coding sequence is TGTGCCAGCAGCCAACAGGGTATCACCGGGGAGCTGTTTTTT. Its translation: CASSQQGITGELFF. V usage is TRBV7-3 and J usage is TRBJ2-2; D possibly corresponds to TRBD1 (6 bases). Trimming cost V 5 bases and J 4 bases, with 11 bases left between them. The CDR3 runs 14 residues. CDR1 is SGHTA, CDR2 FQGTGA, per germline.

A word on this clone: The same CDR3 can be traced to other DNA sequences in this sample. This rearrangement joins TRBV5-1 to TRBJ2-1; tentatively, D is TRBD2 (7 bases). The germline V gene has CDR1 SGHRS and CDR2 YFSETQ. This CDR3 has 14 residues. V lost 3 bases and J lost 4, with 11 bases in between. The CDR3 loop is CASSSGGSYNEQFF. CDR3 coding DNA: TGCGCCAGCAGCTCGGGGGGCTCGTACAATGAGCAGTTCTTC.

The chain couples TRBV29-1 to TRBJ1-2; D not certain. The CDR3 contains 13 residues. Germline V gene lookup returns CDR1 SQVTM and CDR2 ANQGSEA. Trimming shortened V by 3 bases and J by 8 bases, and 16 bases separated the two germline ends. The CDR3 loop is CSVEPVARGGYTF. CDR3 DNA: TGCAGCGTTGAGCCGGTAGCCAGAGGAGGCTACACCTTC.

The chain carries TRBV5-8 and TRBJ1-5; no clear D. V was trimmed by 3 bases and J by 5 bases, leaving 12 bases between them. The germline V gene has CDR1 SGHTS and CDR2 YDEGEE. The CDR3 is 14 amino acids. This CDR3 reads CASSSFMGDQPQHF. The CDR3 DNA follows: TGTGCCAGCAGCTCCTTCATGGGCGATCAGCCCCAGCATTTT.

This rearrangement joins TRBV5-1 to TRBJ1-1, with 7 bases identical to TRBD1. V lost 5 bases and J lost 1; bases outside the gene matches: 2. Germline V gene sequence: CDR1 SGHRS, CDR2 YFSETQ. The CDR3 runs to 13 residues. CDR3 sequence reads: CASRKGANTEAFF. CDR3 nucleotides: TGCGCCAGCAGGAAGGGGGCGAACACTGAAGCTTTCTTT.

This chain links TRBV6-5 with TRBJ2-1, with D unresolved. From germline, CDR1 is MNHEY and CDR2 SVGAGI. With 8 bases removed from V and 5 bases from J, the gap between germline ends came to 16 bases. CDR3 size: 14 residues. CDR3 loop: CASLTRGLDNEQFF. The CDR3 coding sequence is TGTGCCAGCCTTACCAGAGGTCTCGACAATGAGCAGTTCTTC.

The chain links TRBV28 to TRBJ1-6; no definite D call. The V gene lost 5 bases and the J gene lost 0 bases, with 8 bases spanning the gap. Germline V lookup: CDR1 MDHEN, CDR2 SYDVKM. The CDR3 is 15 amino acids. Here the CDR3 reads CASSPASSYNSPLHF. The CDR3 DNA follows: TGTGCCAGCAGTCCCGCCAGCTCCTATAATTCACCCCTCCACTTT.

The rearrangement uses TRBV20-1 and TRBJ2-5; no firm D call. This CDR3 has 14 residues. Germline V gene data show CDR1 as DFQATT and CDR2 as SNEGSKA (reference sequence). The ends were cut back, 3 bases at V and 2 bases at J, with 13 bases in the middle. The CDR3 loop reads CSASQAPVQETQYF. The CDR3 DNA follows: TGCAGTGCTAGTCAGGCGCCCGTTCAAGAGACCCAGTACTTC.

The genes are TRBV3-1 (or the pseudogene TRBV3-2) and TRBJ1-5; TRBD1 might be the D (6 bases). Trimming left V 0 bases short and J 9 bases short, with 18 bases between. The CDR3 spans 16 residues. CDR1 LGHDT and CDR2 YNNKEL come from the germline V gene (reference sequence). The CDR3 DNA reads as TGTGCCAGCAGCCAAGATCGAACTGGACAGAGGGGGCCCCAGCATTTT. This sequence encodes CASSQDRTGQRGPQHF.

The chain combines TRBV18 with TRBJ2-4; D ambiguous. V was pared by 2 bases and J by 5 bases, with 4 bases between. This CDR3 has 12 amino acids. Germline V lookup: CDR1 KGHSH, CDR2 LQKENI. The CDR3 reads CASSPSENIQYF. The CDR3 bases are TGTGCCAGCTCACCATCGGAAAACATTCAGTACTTC.

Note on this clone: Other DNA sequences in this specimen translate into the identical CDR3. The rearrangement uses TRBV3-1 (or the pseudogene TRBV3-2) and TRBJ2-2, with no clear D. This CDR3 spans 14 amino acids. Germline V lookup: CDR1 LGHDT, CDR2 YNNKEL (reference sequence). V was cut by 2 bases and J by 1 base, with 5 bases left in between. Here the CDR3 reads CASSQFRNTGELFF. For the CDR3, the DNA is TGTGCCAGCAGCCAATTTCGGAACACCGGGGAGCTGTTTTTT.

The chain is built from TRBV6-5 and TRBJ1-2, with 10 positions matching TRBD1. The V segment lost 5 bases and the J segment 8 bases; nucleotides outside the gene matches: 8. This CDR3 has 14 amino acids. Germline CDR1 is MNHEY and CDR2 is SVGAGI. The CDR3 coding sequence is TGTGCCAGCAGTCCCGGGACAGGGGAATGGGGCTACACCTTC. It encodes CASSPGTGEWGYTF.

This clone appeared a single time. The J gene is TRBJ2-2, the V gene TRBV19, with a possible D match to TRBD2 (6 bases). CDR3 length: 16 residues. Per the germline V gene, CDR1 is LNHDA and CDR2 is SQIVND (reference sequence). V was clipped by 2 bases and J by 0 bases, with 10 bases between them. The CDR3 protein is CASSIRTTANTGELFF. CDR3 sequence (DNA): TGTGCCAGTAGTATACGGACTACAGCGAACACCGGGGAGCTGTTTTTT.

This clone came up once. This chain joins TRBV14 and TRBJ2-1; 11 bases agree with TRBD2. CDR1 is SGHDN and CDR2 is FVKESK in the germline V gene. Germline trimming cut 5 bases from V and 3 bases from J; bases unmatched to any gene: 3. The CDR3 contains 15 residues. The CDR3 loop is CASSKTSGIYNEQFF. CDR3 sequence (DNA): TGTGCCAGCAGCAAGACTAGCGGGATCTACAATGAGCAGTTCTTC.

The CDR3 is CASSYDPKQGRDQPQHF. The DNA of the CDR3 is TGTGCCAGCAGTTACGACCCGAAACAGGGCAGGGATCAGCCCCAGCATTTT. The chain has TRBV6-2 or TRBV6-3 and TRBJ1-5, with D maybe TRBD1 (6 bases). The CDR3 consists of 17 residues. The V and J ends lost 2 bases and 5 bases respectively, with 19 bases between them. CDR1 and CDR2 from the germline V gene are MNHEY and SVGEGT.

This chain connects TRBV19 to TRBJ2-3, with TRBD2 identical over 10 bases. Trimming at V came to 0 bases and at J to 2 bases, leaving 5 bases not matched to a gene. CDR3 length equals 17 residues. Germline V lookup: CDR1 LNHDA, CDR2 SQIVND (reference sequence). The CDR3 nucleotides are TGTGCCAGTAGTATAGATGAAGCGGGGGGGCCCACAGATACGCAGTATTTT. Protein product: CASSIDEAGGPTDTQYF. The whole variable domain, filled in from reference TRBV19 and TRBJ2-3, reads DGGITQSPKYLFRKEGQNVTLSCEQNLNHDAMYWYRQDPGQGLRLIYYSQIVNDFQKGDIAEGYSVSREKKESFPLTVTSAQKNPTAFYLCASSIDEAGGPTDTQYFGPGTRLTVL.

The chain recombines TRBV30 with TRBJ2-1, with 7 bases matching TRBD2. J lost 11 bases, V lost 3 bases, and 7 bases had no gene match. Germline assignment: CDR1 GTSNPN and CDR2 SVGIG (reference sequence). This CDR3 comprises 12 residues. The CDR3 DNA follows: TGTGCCTGGAGACCCGAAGCGGGGCAGCAGTTCTTC. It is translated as CAWRPEAGQQFF.

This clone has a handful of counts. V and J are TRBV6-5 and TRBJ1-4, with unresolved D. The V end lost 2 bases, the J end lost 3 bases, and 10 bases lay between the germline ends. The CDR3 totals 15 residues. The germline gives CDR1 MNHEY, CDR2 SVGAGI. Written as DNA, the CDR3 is TGTGCCAGCAGTTACGAGGGCCAGTCTAATGAAAAACTGTTTTTT. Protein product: CASSYEGQSNEKLFF.

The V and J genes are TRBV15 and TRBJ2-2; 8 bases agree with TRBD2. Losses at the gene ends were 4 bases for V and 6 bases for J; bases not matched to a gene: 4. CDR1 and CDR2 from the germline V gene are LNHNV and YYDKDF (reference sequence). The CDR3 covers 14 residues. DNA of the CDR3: TGTGCCACCAGCATTGTAGCGGGACCCGGGGAGCTGTTTTTT. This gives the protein CATSIVAGPGELFF.